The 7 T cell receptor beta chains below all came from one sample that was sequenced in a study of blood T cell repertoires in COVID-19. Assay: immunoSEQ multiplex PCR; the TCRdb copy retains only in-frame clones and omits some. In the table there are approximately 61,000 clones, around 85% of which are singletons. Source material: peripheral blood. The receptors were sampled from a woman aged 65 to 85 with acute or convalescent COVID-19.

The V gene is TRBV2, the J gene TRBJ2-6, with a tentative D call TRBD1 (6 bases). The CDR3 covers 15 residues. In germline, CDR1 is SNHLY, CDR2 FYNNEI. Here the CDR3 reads CGRTQGFSGANVLTF. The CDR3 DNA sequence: TGTGGCAGAACACAGGGTTTTTCTGGGGCCAACGTCCTGACTTTC.

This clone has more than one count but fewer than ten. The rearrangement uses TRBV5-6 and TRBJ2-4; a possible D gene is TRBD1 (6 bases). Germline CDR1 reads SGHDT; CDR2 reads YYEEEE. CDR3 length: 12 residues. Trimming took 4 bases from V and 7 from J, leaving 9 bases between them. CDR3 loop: CASSVGQNIQYF. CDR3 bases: TGTGCCAGCAGCGTCGGACAGAACATTCAGTACTTC.

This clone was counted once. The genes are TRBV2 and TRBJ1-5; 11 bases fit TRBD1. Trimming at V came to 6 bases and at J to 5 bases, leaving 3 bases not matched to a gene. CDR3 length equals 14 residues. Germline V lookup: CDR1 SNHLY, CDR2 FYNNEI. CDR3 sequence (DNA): TGTGCCAGCAGCTGGGGACAGGGGGATCAGCCCCAGCATTTT. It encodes CASSWGQGDQPQHF.

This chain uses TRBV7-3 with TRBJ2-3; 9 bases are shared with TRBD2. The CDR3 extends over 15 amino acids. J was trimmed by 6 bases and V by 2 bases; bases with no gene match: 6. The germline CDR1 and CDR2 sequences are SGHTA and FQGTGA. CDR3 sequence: CASSLAGGLSDTQYF. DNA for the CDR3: TGTGCCAGCAGCTTAGCGGGGGGGCTGAGCGATACGCAGTATTTT.

The CDR3 DNA reads as TGTGCCAGCAGCCCCTATTGGGGGGTCCATGAGCAGTTCTTC. It encodes CASSPYWGVHEQFF. V is TRBV27 and J is TRBJ2-1, with D possibly TRBD2 on 6 matching bases. V was trimmed by 6 bases and J by 8 bases, leaving 17 bases between them. The CDR3 loop spans 14 amino acids. Germline CDR1 reads MNHEY; CDR2 reads SMNVEV (reference sequence).

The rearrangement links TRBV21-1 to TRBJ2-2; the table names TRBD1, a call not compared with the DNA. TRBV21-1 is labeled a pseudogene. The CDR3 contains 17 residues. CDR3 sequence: CASSKGQGTTNTGELFF. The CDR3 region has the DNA TGTGCCAGCAGCAAAGGACAAGGGACAACGAACACCGGGGAGCTGTTTTTT.

DNA for the CDR3: TGTGCCAGCAGTGAAGTAGGTTGGGCTTCCTACGAGCAGTACTTC. Translating gives CASSEVGWASYEQYF. The chain carries TRBV2 and TRBJ2-7; D not resolved. V lost 1 base and J 1 base, leaving 11 bases between the germline ends. CDR3 length equals 15 residues. Germline V lookup: CDR1 SNHLY, CDR2 FYNNEI.